The entry below gives a single T cell receptor beta chain sequence along with its context. This record comes from a study of blood T cell repertoires in COVID-19. Study in general: From the United States, Italy and Spain came samples of acute and convalescent COVID-19.

Assay used: immunoSEQ multiplex PCR; TCRdb lists only in-frame clones, some missing. Of 200,000 or so clones listed, roughly 89% are singletons. Germline V gene data show CDR1 as MNHEY and CDR2 as SVGAGI. With 2 bases removed from V and 10 bases from J, the gap between germline ends came to 12 bases. CDR3 size: 14 residues. This sequence joins TRBV6-5 and TRBJ1-6; D is ambiguous. The receptor comes from a man aged 55 to 69 who had recovered from COVID-19. Sequenced: peripheral blood. The CDR3 DNA reads TGTGCCAGCAGTTACCTTCAAGAGAAATCACCCCTCCACTTT. Its translation is CASSYLQEKSPLHF.